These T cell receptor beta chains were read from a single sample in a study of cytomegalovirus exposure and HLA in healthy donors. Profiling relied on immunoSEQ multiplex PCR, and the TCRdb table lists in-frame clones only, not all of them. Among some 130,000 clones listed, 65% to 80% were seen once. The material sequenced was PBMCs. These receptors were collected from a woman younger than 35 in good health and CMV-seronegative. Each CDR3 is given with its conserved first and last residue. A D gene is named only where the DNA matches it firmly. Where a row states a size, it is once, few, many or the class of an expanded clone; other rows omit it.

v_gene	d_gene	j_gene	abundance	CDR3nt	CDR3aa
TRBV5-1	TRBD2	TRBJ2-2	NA	TGCGCCAGCAGCTTGATATGGGCTAGCGGGAGGTCGGGCACCGGGGAGCTGTTTTTT	CASSLIWASGRSGTGELFF
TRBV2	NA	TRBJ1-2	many	TGTGCCAGCAGTAGGACGGGATTGCATTATGGCTACACCTTC	CASSRTGLHYGYTF
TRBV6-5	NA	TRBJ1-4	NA	TGTGCCAGCAGGGGAGGGCCGGCAACTAATGAAAAACTGTTTTTT	CASRGGPATNEKLFF
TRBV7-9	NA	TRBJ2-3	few	TGTGCCAGCAGCTTAGCGGGGCTTGGTACGCAGTATTTT	CASSLAGLGTQYF
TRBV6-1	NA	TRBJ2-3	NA	TGTGCCAGCAGTGAACCGGGACTTGGCGATACGCAGTATTTT	CASSEPGLGDTQYF
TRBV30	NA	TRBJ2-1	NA	TGTGCCTGGAGTGTACACAGGGATGAGCAGTTCTTC	CAWSVHRDEQFF
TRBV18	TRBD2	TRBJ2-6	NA	TGTGCCAGCTCACTTGGACTAGCTCTCTCTGGGGCCAACGTCCTGACTTTC	CASSLGLALSGANVLTF
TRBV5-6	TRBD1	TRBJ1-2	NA	TGTGCCAGCAGCCCCGGGACAGTAATTACCTATGGCTACACCTTC	CASSPGTVITYGYTF
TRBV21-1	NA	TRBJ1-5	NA	TGTGCCAGCAGCAAAGGGCGGGCAGAAGACCGACAGCCCCAGCATTTT	CASSKGRAEDRQPQHF
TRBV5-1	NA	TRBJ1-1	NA	TGCGCCAGCAGCTCGCCAGGGGTAGGCACTGAAGCTTTCTTT	CASSSPGVGTEAFF
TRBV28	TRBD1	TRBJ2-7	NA	TGTGCCAGCAGCCCATCTCTGTGGACAGGGGGCGGAGGCGAGCAGTACTTC	CASSPSLWTGGGGEQYF
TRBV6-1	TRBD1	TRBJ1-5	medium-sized	TGTGCCAGCAGTGCCCCCGCGACAGGGTTGAGCAATCAGCCCCAGCATTTT	CASSAPATGLSNQPQHF
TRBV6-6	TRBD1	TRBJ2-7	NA	TGTGCCAGCAGGCCAGGGGGATTAACCTACGAGCAGTACTTC	CASRPGGLTYEQYF
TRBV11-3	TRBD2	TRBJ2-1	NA	TGTGCCAGCAGCGCGGGAGTAGATAACAATGAGCAGTTCTTC	CASSAGVDNNEQFF
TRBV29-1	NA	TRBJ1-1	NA	TGCAGCGTTTTCTATTTGAACACTGAAGCTTTCTTT	CSVFYLNTEAFF
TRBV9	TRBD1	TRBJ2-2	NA	TGTGCCAGCAGCGCCCCGACAGGGCTAACCGGGGAGCTGTTTTTT	CASSAPTGLTGELFF
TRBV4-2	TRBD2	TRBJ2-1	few	TGTGCCAGCGAGGGCCCTAGCGGTCACAATGAGCAGTTCTTC	CASEGPSGHNEQFF
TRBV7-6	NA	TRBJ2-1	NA	TGTGCCAGCAGCTGGCTGGGTAGGGGAGGGGGGAGTGAGCAGTTCTTC	CASSWLGRGGGSEQFF
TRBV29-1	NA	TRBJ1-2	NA	TGCAGCGTTAAAGACGGTAACTATGGCTACACCTTC	CSVKDGNYGYTF
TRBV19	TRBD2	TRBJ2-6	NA	TGTGCCAGTAGTATAGGACTAGCGAGCTCTGGGGCCAACGTCCTGACTTTC	CASSIGLASSGANVLTF
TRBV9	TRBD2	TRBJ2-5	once	TGTGCCAGCAGCGCCCTAGCGGAGGCGTACCAAGAGACCCAGTACTTC	CASSALAEAYQETQYF
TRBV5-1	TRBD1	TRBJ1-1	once	TGCGCCAGCAGCACCGACAGGGTTGAAGCTTTCTTT	CASSTDRVEAFF
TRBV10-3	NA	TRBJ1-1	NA	TGTGCCATCAGTGAGTCGTCACTAGCTGAAGCTTTCTTT	CAISESSLAEAFF
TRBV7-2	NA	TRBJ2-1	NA	TGTGCCAGCAGCCCGATGAGCTCCTACAATGAGCAGTTCTTC	CASSPMSSYNEQFF
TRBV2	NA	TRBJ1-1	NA	TGTGCCGTAACCCAGGGGCCCGCAGGGACTGAAGCTTTCTTT	CAVTQGPAGTEAFF
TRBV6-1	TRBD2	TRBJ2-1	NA	TGTGCCAGCAGTACCCGACTAGCGGGAGAATTCGAGCAGTTCTTC	CASSTRLAGEFEQFF
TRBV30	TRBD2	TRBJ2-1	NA	TGTGCCTGGGGCAGACTAGCGGGAGATAGGGTGCAGTTCTTC	CAWGRLAGDRVQFF
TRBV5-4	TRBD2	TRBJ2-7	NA	TGTGCCAGCAGCTTTCTAGCGGGAGGCGAGCAGTACTTC	CASSFLAGGEQYF
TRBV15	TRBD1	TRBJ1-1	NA	TGTGCCACCAGCAGAGGGACCACAGGGGGAACTGAAGCTTTCTTT	CATSRGTTGGTEAFF
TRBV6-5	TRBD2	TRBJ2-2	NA	TGTGCCAGCAGCCTAGGACTAGCGGTCACCGGGGAGCTGTTTTTT	CASSLGLAVTGELFF
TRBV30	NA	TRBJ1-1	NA	TGTGCCCCGGGAGGAGGGGAAGCTTTCTTT	CAPGGGEAFF
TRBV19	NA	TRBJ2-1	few	TGTGCCACTGGCGGATATCCCGAGGCCAATGAGCAGTTCTTC	CATGGYPEANEQFF
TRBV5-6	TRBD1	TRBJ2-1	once	TGTGCCAGCAGGTCTGACAGGGTGGATGAGCAGTTCTTC	CASRSDRVDEQFF
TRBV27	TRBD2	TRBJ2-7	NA	TGTGCCAGCAGTATACAACTAGCGGGAGGTCTCGGAGAGCAGTACTTC	CASSIQLAGGLGEQYF
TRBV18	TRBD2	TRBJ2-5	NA	TGTGCCAGCTCTACCACATCGACTAGCGGGATCGCTGGGTACTTC	CASSTTSTSGIAGYF
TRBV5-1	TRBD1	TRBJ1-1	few	TGCGCCAGCAGCTTTGGACAGGTGGCTTTCTTT	CASSFGQVAFF